This T cell receptor beta chain was captured in a study of cytomegalovirus exposure and HLA in healthy donors. Notes on the study in general: Reportedly, a later analysis found an Asian-associated ancestry cluster had fewer N-insertions than the roughly 670-donor mean. DRB1 showed the most TCR associations and HLA-C the fewest in a later analysis, as rates varied by HLA locus.

As for the donors, each was a healthy bone marrow donor. The PCR ran on 60 Vbeta and 13 Jbeta primers. Clones were read by immunoSEQ multiplex PCR, and TCRdb kept only the in-frame ones, dropping some. Of 70,000 to 95,000 clones listed, roughly 77% are singletons. The CDR3 sequence is 12 residues long. Germline V gene lookup returns CDR1 SGHKS and CDR2 YYEKEE (reference sequence). Trimming pared 4 bases from V and 9 bases from J, leaving 14 bases between. This clone has only a few counts. The antigen is not known. This TCR was recovered from a man in his forties in good health and CMV-seronegative. The chain joins TRBV5-5 to TRBJ2-7, with D unresolved. The material sequenced was PBMCs. The CDR3 loop is CASSNINTPQYF. CDR3 DNA sequence: TGTGCCAGCAGCAACATTAACACACCGCAGTACTTC.